The 5 T cell receptor beta chains in this list originate from one sample, sequenced in a study of Ad26.COV2.S vaccination and SARS-CoV-2 variants. Clones were sequenced by immunoSEQ multiplex PCR, and TCRdb holds only the in-frame ones, with some missing. This table holds 350,000 to 500,000 clones, roughly 87% found once. Noted treatment: roughly 18 received Ad26.COV2.S at low or high dose, single or two shots; about five received placebo; per-sample allocation not given. At day 63 after the first vaccine or placebo injection, samples were drawn. The sample here was peripheral blood, taken in a trial of Ad26.COV2.S vaccine versus placebo. Receptors were obtained from a person between 18 and 65 years old who received the Ad26.COV2.S COVID-19 vaccine or a placebo.

This clone was counted a few times. J is TRBJ1-2 and V is TRBV2; 8 nucleotides agree with TRBD1. This CDR3 contains 14 residues. V lost 1 base and J lost 7; bases outside the gene matches: 5. Germline V gene data show CDR1 as SNHLY and CDR2 as FYNNEI. CDR3 loop: CASSEGSGGLGYTF. The CDR3 DNA is TGTGCCAGCAGTGAAGGGTCAGGGGGCCTTGGCTACACCTTC.

The CDR3 region is CASSPLAGGFANTGELFF. In nucleotides, the CDR3 is TGCGCCAGCAGCCCCCTAGCGGGAGGGTTTGCGAACACCGGGGAGCTGTTTTTT. The rearrangement links TRBV5-1 to TRBJ2-2; the match to TRBD2 covers 12 bases. Germline CDR1 is SGHRS and CDR2 is YFSETQ. V dropped 4 bases and J dropped 0; count of bases not matched to a gene: 7. The CDR3 is made up of 18 amino acids.

This sequence joins TRBV7-2 and TRBJ2-3; D is perhaps TRBD2 (5 bases). Trimming shortened V by 0 bases and J by 3 bases, and 10 bases separated the two germline ends. The length of the CDR3 is 15 residues. Germline V CDR1 and CDR2: SGHTA, FQGNSA. CDR3: CASSLASGGTDTQYF. The CDR3 nucleotides read TGTGCCAGCAGCTTAGCGTCCGGCGGGACAGATACGCAGTATTTT.

This clone was observed once. The chain has TRBV7-3 and TRBJ2-1, with D perhaps TRBD1 or TRBD2 (5 bases each). The CDR3 has 15 amino acids. Germline V CDR1 and CDR2: SGHTA, FQGTGA. V was clipped by 2 bases and J by 6 bases, with 14 bases between them. CDR3 nucleotides: TGTGCCAGCAGCTTAGGGGGATACGGGTTCAATGAGCAGTTCTTC. This sequence encodes CASSLGGYGFNEQFF.

DNA for the CDR3: TGTGCCAGCAGCTTCGGACAGGGTCCCTACGAGCAGTACTTC. Protein: CASSFGQGPYEQYF. The V and J genes are TRBV7-2 and TRBJ2-7, with 8 bases identical to TRBD1. The J segment lost 2 bases and the V segment lost 3 bases, leaving 3 bases of the junction unmatched. The CDR3 is made up of 14 amino acids. Germline CDR1 is SGHTA and CDR2 is FQGNSA. Full variable domain (outside the CDR3, taken from reference TRBV7-2 and TRBJ2-7): GAGVSQSPSNKVTEKGKDVELRCDPISGHTALYWYRQSLGQGLEFLIYFQGNSAPDKSGLPSDRFSAERTGGSVSTLTIQRTQQEDSAVYLCASSFGQGPYEQYFGPGTRLTVT.